Below are 30 T cell receptor beta chains sequenced from a single sample in a study of T cell changes during pregnancy in multiple sclerosis. The repertoire was sequenced with immunoSEQ multiplex PCR; TCRdb's copy has only in-frame clones and lacks some. Of about 84,000 clones in the sample, 94% were seen once. The sample was peripheral blood, taken in the third trimester of pregnancy. The receptor set was obtained from a female donor with multiple sclerosis, enrolled in a pregnancy study.

The chain links TRBV11-2 to TRBJ2-1; TRBD2 matches at 10 bases. Losses at the gene ends were 5 bases for V and 4 bases for J; bases not matched to a gene: 5. This CDR3 has 15 residues. Germline V gene data show CDR1 as SGHAT and CDR2 as FQNNGV. Here the CDR3 DNA reads TGTGCCAGCAGCACTCTAGCGGGGGAATACAATGAGCAGTTCTTC. Amino acids: CASSTLAGEYNEQFF. The variable domain in full, with the rest retrieved from reference TRBV11-2 and TRBJ2-1, is EAGVAQSPRYKIIEKRQSVAFWCNPISGHATLYWYQQILGQGPKLLIQFQNNGVVDDSQLPKDRFSAERLKGVDSTLKIQPAKLEDSAVYLCASSTLAGEYNEQFFGPGTRLTVL.

The chain joins TRBV25-1 to TRBJ1-2; 9 nucleotides agree with TRBD1. Germline CDR1 and CDR2: MGHDK and SYGVNS. The CDR3 spans 13 residues. The junction had 9 bases not matched to a gene; V was cut back by 8 bases and J by 8 bases. The CDR3 protein is CASGRDRGTGYTF. The CDR3 coding sequence is TGTGCCAGCGGCCGAGACAGGGGGACCGGCTACACCTTC.

The chain uses TRBV11-3 and TRBJ2-3; the D gene is possibly TRBD2 (5 bases). The germline V and J ends were trimmed by 0 bases and 6 bases, with 13 bases remaining between them. Looked up from germline, CDR1 is SGHNT and CDR2 is YENEEA. The CDR3 length is 15 residues. CDR3 bases: TGTGCCAGCAGCTTAGATCATCAGCCGGGGGATACGCAGTATTTT. It specifies CASSLDHQPGDTQYF.

The rearrangement uses TRBV7-9 and TRBJ1-1, with TRBD1 matching 8 bases. Per germline, CDR1 SEHNR and CDR2 FQNEAQ (reference sequence). This CDR3 is built from 15 residues. J lost 1 base, V lost 4 bases, and 5 bases had no gene match. The CDR3 region is CASSSGQGWNTEAFF. The CDR3 DNA reads TGTGCCAGCAGCTCCGGACAGGGATGGAACACTGAAGCTTTCTTT.

The chain employs TRBV11-2 and TRBJ2-7, with 7 positions matching TRBD2. Per germline, CDR1 SGHAT and CDR2 FQNNGV. There are 14 residues in the CDR3. V was clipped by 7 bases and J by 4 bases; unmatched bases: 10. The DNA for the CDR3 is TGTGCCAGCACCCCTAGCGGACTTGGGTACGAGCAGTACTTC. It specifies CASTPSGLGYEQYF. The full variable domain, with the rest looked up from reference TRBV11-2 and TRBJ2-7, is EAGVAQSPRYKIIEKRQSVAFWCNPISGHATLYWYQQILGQGPKLLIQFQNNGVVDDSQLPKDRFSAERLKGVDSTLKIQPAKLEDSAVYLCASTPSGLGYEQYFGPGTRLTVT.

For the CDR3, the DNA is TGCGCCAGCAGCTTGCTCCCGGGAGAAACTGAAGCTTTCTTT. This translates into CASSLLPGETEAFF. The gene calls are TRBV5-1 and TRBJ1-1; no firm D call. The CDR3 is 14 residues long. V was trimmed by 1 base and J by 5 bases, leaving 12 bases between them. Germline loops: CDR1 SGHRS, CDR2 YFSETQ.

The rearrangement uses TRBV5-6 and TRBJ1-5; a possible D gene is TRBD1 (6 bases). The CDR3 has 14 residues. The germline gives CDR1 SGHDT, CDR2 YYEEEE. V was cut by 0 bases and J by 8 bases, with 12 bases left in between. CDR3 nucleotides: TGTGCCAGCAGCTTGGGGTCAGGGGCTAAGCCCCAGCATTTT. It is translated as CASSLGSGAKPQHF.

Written as DNA, the CDR3 is TGTGCCAGTAGTCACCAATCAGGGCCCCAGCATTTT. Protein product: CASSHQSGPQHF. This rearrangement joins TRBV19 to TRBJ1-5; D is unclear. This CDR3 has 12 amino acids. The V gene lost 5 bases and the J gene lost 9 bases, with 11 bases spanning the gap. In germline, CDR1 is LNHDA, CDR2 SQIVND (reference sequence).

This chain uses TRBV7-6 with TRBJ2-1, with D maybe TRBD1 (5 bases). With 1 base removed from V and 4 bases from J, the gap between germline ends came to 8 bases. The CDR3 extends over 14 amino acids. Germline CDR1 is SGHVS and CDR2 is FNYEAQ. CDR3 bases: TGTGCCAGCAGCTTAGGGGGCCAGTACAATGAGCAGTTCTTC. Amino acids: CASSLGGQYNEQFF.

V usage is TRBV15 and J usage is TRBJ2-7; D is uncertain. Germline CDR1 LNHNV, CDR2 YYDKDF (reference sequence). V dropped 5 bases and J dropped 2 bases, with 13 bases sitting between them. CDR3 length: 14 amino acids. CDR3: CATSCTVLTYEQYF. As DNA, the CDR3 is TGTGCCACCAGCTGTACGGTGCTTACCTACGAGCAGTACTTC.

This rearrangement joins TRBV29-1 to TRBJ2-1; D is uncertain. Trimming took off 3 bases at V and 0 bases at J, with 9 bases between the two ends. Germline values: CDR1 SQVTM, CDR2 ANQGSEA. This CDR3 comprises 14 residues. DNA of the CDR3: TGCAGCGTTGACTCCCTCGGCTCCTACAATGAGCAGTTCTTC. This gives the protein CSVDSLGSYNEQFF.

The chain carries TRBV6-5 and TRBJ1-5; possibly TRBD1 for D (6 bases). Trimming pared 6 bases from V and 3 bases from J, leaving 15 bases between. The CDR3 loop spans 15 amino acids. Looked up from germline, CDR1 is MNHEY and CDR2 is SVGAGI. The CDR3, as DNA: TGTGCCAGCAGGCAGACAGGTTTCACCAATCAGCCCCAGCATTTT. This translates into CASRQTGFTNQPQHF.

The rearrangement joins TRBV27 to TRBJ1-4, with TRBD1 identical over 10 bases. Germline values: CDR1 MNHEY, CDR2 SMNVEV (reference sequence). V was pared by 5 bases and J by 7 bases, with 4 bases of the junction left unmatched. The CDR3 length is 14 residues. CDR3 loop: CASSPGQGGEKLFF. In DNA, the CDR3 is TGTGCCAGCAGTCCTGGACAGGGGGGTGAAAAACTGTTTTTT.

The chain couples TRBV6-6 to TRBJ1-5; TRBD1 matches at 12 bases. This CDR3 spans 15 amino acids. Germline V gene sequence: CDR1 MNHNY, CDR2 SVGAGI (reference sequence). V lost 0 bases to trimming and J lost 7 bases; unmatched junction nucleotides: 1. CDR3 protein: CASSYSGQGAQPQHF. The CDR3 bases are TGTGCCAGCAGTTACTCGGGACAGGGGGCCCAGCCCCAGCATTTT.

The CDR3 DNA follows: TGTGCCACCAGCCCAGGGGGTTTCGCTGAAGCTTTCTTT. Amino acids: CATSPGGFAEAFF. The V and J genes are TRBV15 and TRBJ1-1, with 7 bases lining up with TRBD1. The germline CDR1 and CDR2 sequences are LNHNV and YYDKDF (reference sequence). The J segment lost 6 bases and the V segment lost 5 bases, leaving 6 bases of the junction unmatched. This CDR3 is built from 13 residues.

This sequence joins TRBV6-5 and TRBJ1-2, with D maybe TRBD1 (5 bases). Germline-derived CDR1 and CDR2 are MNHEY and SVGAGI. The CDR3 is 13 residues long. Trimming stripped 8 bases from V and 8 bases from J, with 18 bases between. CDR3 DNA sequence: TGTGCCAGCCGGCGGGGGATTGCCAACGGCTACACCTTC. Protein product: CASRRGIANGYTF.

This clone was detected only once. The gene calls are TRBV7-3 and TRBJ2-6, with unresolved D. CDR1 and CDR2 (germline): SGHTA, FQGTGA. The V and J ends lost 5 bases and 2 bases respectively, with 4 bases between them. There are 13 residues in the CDR3. The CDR3 bases are TGTGCCAGCAGCGTAGCTGGGGCCAACGTCCTGACTTTC. This translates into CASSVAGANVLTF.

This chain links TRBV5-6 with TRBJ2-1; weak D call: TRBD1 (5 bases). Trimming took off 0 bases at V and 9 bases at J, with 13 bases between the two ends. The germline gives CDR1 SGHDT, CDR2 YYEEEE. The CDR3 is 14 amino acids. The CDR3 sequence: CASSLGQGLSEQFF. Written as DNA, the CDR3 is TGTGCCAGCAGCTTGGGTCAGGGCTTAAGTGAGCAGTTCTTC. The full variable domain, completed using reference TRBV5-6 and TRBJ2-1, is DAGVTQSPTHLIKTRGQQVTLRCSPKSGHDTVSWYQQALGQGPQFIFQYYEEEERQRGNFPDRFSGHQFPNYSSELNVNALLLGDSALYLCASSLGQGLSEQFFGPGTRLTVL.

The V gene is TRBV6-1, the J gene TRBJ1-2; 7 bases match TRBD1. The CDR3 runs to 16 residues. The V segment lost 4 bases and the J segment 4 bases; nucleotides outside the gene matches: 12. In germline, CDR1 is MNHNS, CDR2 SASEGT. The CDR3 nucleotides read TGTGCCAGCAGTGCCTCTGTCCGGGACAGTCCCTATGGCTACACCTTC. Translation: CASSASVRDSPYGYTF.

This clone showed up just once. This chain links TRBV4-1 with TRBJ1-2, with 8 bases identical to TRBD1. The germline CDR1 and CDR2 sequences are MGHRA and YSYEKL. Losses at the gene ends were 5 bases for V and 8 bases for J; bases not matched to a gene: 10. CDR3 length equals 14 residues. CDR3 amino acids: CASSTGGQGIGYTF. For the CDR3, the DNA is TGCGCCAGCAGCACCGGCGGACAGGGTATAGGCTACACCTTC.

The chain has TRBV6-4 and TRBJ1-6; 7 bases match TRBD1. Per the germline V gene, CDR1 is MRHNA and CDR2 is SNTAGT. This CDR3 spans 15 amino acids. The J segment lost 7 bases and the V segment lost 6 bases, leaving 9 bases of the junction unmatched. As DNA, the CDR3 is TGTGCCAGCAGCGAATTCAACAGGGGAAATTCACCCCTCCACTTT. Amino acid sequence: CASSEFNRGNSPLHF.

The chain combines TRBV5-5 with TRBJ2-7; 9 bases are shared with TRBD1. Germline CDR1 SGHKS, CDR2 YYEKEE (reference sequence). CDR3 length equals 14 residues. Trimming removed 3 bases from V and 0 bases from J; junction bases left unmatched: 1. The CDR3 region is CASSWTGDSYEQYF. In DNA, the CDR3 is TGTGCCAGCAGCTGGACAGGGGACTCCTACGAGCAGTACTTC.

The chain recombines TRBV10-1 with TRBJ1-1; 8 bases are shared with TRBD1. The germline gives CDR1 WNHNN, CDR2 SYGVQD (reference sequence). Unmatched junction bases numbered 4, after V lost 0 bases and J lost 7 bases. The CDR3 is 14 residues long. DNA for the CDR3: TGCGCCAGCAGTGAGTCTTACAGGGGGAATGAAGCTTTCTTT. It specifies CASSESYRGNEAFF.

This chain joins TRBV9 and TRBJ1-4; TRBD1 matches at 10 bases. CDR1 is SGDLS and CDR2 is YYNGEE in the germline V gene. This CDR3 is 17 amino acids long. V lost 3 bases, J lost 2 bases, and 7 bases stayed unmatched. This CDR3 reads CASSAPRQGATNEKLFF. DNA for the CDR3: TGTGCCAGCAGCGCACCTAGACAGGGGGCGACTAATGAAAAACTGTTTTTT.

The rearrangement uses TRBV19 and TRBJ2-1; 8 positions agree with TRBD2. Unmatched junction bases numbered 9, after V lost 7 bases and J lost 7 bases. Germline CDR1 and CDR2: LNHDA and SQIVND (reference sequence). The CDR3 length is 14 residues. The CDR3 region has the DNA TGTGCCAGTAACGGGGGGGCCGGGAAGAATGAGCAGTTCTTC. This gives the protein CASNGGAGKNEQFF.

The chain joins TRBV9 to TRBJ1-1; the D is unclear. The V and J ends lost 0 bases and 7 bases respectively, with 16 bases between them. The CDR3 spans 15 residues. The germline V gene encodes CDR1 SGDLS and CDR2 YYNGEE. In nucleotides, the CDR3 is TGTGCCAGCAGCGTAGGTTTGCGCAAGCTAAATGAAGCTTTCTTT. Residues: CASSVGLRKLNEAFF.

The J gene is TRBJ1-1, the V gene TRBV7-9; weak D call: TRBD1 (5 bases). The V and J ends lost 7 bases and 6 bases respectively, with 9 bases between them. This CDR3 contains 11 residues. Germline V CDR1 and CDR2: SEHNR, FQNEAQ (reference sequence). The CDR3 nucleotides read TGTGCCAGCACCCTAGGGGCTGAAGCTTTCTTT. Translating it yields CASTLGAEAFF.

This sequence joins TRBV18 and TRBJ1-5; 7 bases fit TRBD1. The trim removed 3 bases at V and 1 base at J, leaving 9 bases unmatched. The length of the CDR3 is 17 residues. Germline V gives CDR1 KGHSH, CDR2 LQKENI. The CDR3 spells CASSPMGQPQSNQPQHF. CDR3 nucleotide sequence: TGTGCCAGCTCACCCATGGGACAGCCCCAAAGCAATCAGCCCCAGCATTTT.

The chain couples TRBV25-1 to TRBJ2-2; 7 bases agree with TRBD2. The CDR3 runs to 17 residues. V lost 0 bases, J lost 1 base, and 5 bases stayed unmatched. Germline V gives CDR1 MGHDK, CDR2 SYGVNS. The CDR3 here is CASSEYWGGLNTGELFF. DNA for the CDR3: TGTGCCAGCAGTGAATATTGGGGGGGGTTGAACACCGGGGAGCTGTTTTTT.

CDR3: CSARVEDGYTF. The CDR3 region has the DNA TGCAGTGCTAGAGTTGAGGATGGCTACACCTTC. This chain connects TRBV20-1 to TRBJ1-2, with D hard to call. The V end was cut by 1 base, the J end by 6 bases, with 6 bases between. Germline assignment: CDR1 DFQATT and CDR2 SNEGSKA (reference sequence). The CDR3 covers 11 residues.